The 3 T cell receptor beta chains below come from one sample, sequenced in a study of neurological immune-mediated disorders. TCRdb recomputed calls from the 5' RACE reads with MiXCR, one row per CDR3 protein. The table shows approximately 58,000 distinct CDR3 sequences, with 9.5% to 12% occurring only once. Sample: PBMCs. Every receptor here comes from a man between 60 and 70 years old in good health.

This clonotype was seen repeatedly, ten times or more. The rearrangement uses TRBV20-1 and TRBJ2-3, with D possibly called TRBD1 or TRBD2 (6 bases each). Deletions cut 0 bases from V and 0 bases from J, with 10 bases between. Germline-derived CDR1 and CDR2 are DFQATT and SNEGSKA (reference sequence). The CDR3 sequence is 15 residues long. In DNA, the CDR3 is TGCAGTGCTAGAGAAGGGGGGCCGAGCACAGATACGCAGTATTTT. Residues: CSAREGGPSTDTQYF.

This clonotype was seen ten or more times. The V and J genes are TRBV14 and TRBJ2-1; D ambiguous. This CDR3 is built from 15 residues. Looked up from germline, CDR1 is SGHDN and CDR2 is FVKESK. Trimming pared 1 base from V and 8 bases from J, leaving 15 bases between. Here the CDR3 DNA reads TGTGCCAGCAGCCAAGTGTCTGGGATTGACGATGAGCAGTTCTTC. Translating gives CASSQVSGIDDEQFF.

This clonotype showed up many times. The V and J genes are TRBV5-5 and TRBJ2-1; 9 positions match TRBD1. This CDR3 has 16 residues. V dropped 4 bases and J dropped 10; count of bases not matched to a gene: 15. Germline V gene data show CDR1 as SGHKS and CDR2 as YYEKEE (reference sequence). DNA for the CDR3: TGTGCCAGCAGCCTCTCCGGGACAGGGTCGAAAGGGGAGCAGTTCTTC. Translated, it gives CASSLSGTGSKGEQFF.